The entry below gives a single T cell receptor beta chain sequence along with its context. No antigen is known for it. Base qualities were left out, and no much larger clone turns up one base away. Synthetic TCR analog templates were spiked into each PCR to estimate absolute template abundance from read counts. The immunoSEQ assay used bias-controlled V and J gene primers to amplify TCRbeta CDR3 regions from genomic DNA. Rearranged TCRbeta segments were sequenced at approximately 20X coverage. Under the source paper's analysis protocol: Sequencing errors were corrected by clustering and CDR3s were annotated against IMGT to assign V, D and J genes. Out-of-frame and stop-codon sequences were excluded, and only productive TCRbeta rearrangements were used in downstream analyses. Clonality was calculated as one minus the Shannon entropy normalized by the log of the number of unique productive sequences. Fisher's exact test with Benjamini-Hochberg correction, using a cutoff of adjusted p below 0.01, was how clones that differed between time points or between blood and tumor were identified. Held by TCRdb, this immuneACCESS table contains in-frame sequences only and omits some clones. Under half of the omission traces to an unresolved V gene where checked; the cause of the rest is unknown. The V and J calls and clone size come from that table; D and trimming were worked out from the DNA. The sample profile shows roughly 63,000 clones; under 90% of them were found once. Clones ranked in the top ten supply about 2.9% of the sample.

The entry originates in a study of PD-L1 blockade in urothelial cancer (TCRdb year 2017). Some background on the complete study: All patients started therapy in about 2014 and received atezolizumab 1,200 mg intravenously every 3 weeks. Pretreatment blood TCR-seq was available for 27 to 30 patients, at least one posttreatment blood collection was obtained for around 25 patients, and tumor TCR-seq was available for around 25 patients. In the same patients who had TCR sequencing, pretreatment tumors also underwent whole exome sequencing and RNA sequencing. Under 10 patients achieved durable clinical benefit and fewer than 25 did not. Durable clinical benefit meant progression-free survival longer than 6 months, and TCR features were also tested against progression-free and overall survival. Blood samples were analyzed at two time points: 3 weeks after treatment start (second dose) and 6 weeks after treatment start. TCR sequencing covered pretreatment tumor samples and matched, serially collected peripheral blood taken before and after atezolizumab treatment. The study, an exploratory multi-omic analysis, examined somatic, immune and clinical correlates of response to PD-L1 blockade with atezolizumab in urothelial cancer. Twenty-five of 29 patients were males with bladder-origin urothelial cancer, and 18 of 29 reported a prior smoking history. Blood samples gave median yields of 141,255 T cells and over 80,000 unique TCRs, along with a median clonality of 0.080. Patients had an ECOG performance status of 0 or 1 and had received between 0 and 3 prior chemotherapy regimens.

Study-wide findings and limitations: Because the sample size was small (n ≈ 27) and many exploratory analyses were performed, the results are intended to be hypothesis-generating. Improved progression-free and overall survival was found to be associated with pretreatment peripheral blood TCR clonality below the median. Greater expansion of tumor-associated TCR clones in peripheral blood 3 weeks after the start of treatment was observed in patients with durable benefit (n of about 20, p = 0.022).

Taken with the paper, the label for time point translates to: pretreatment peripheral blood. A total of some 30 patients with locally advanced or metastatic urothelial carcinoma, treated at Memorial Sloan Kettering on a trial protocol, made up the cohort. Peripheral blood mononuclear cells were collected pretreatment and during treatment, with between 1 and 8 total time points obtained per patient. The Qiagen DNeasy Blood extraction kit was used to purify genomic DNA from total PBMCs and from tumor samples. PBMCs were collected pretreatment and during treatment, and were isolated and stored as previously described. The specimen was PBMCs, collected around atezolizumab (anti-PD-L1) treatment. The sequence derives from a man aged 70 or older with urothelial cancer.

The DNA sequence is given as TGTGCCAGCGGGGACTGGTCCTACGAGCAGTACTTC. This translates into CASGDWSYEQYF. The receptor chain draws on TRBV7-2 and TRBJ2-7; the D gene is perhaps TRBD2, on 6 matching bases. V loses 8 bases of germline sequence and J loses 1 base, and the interval between the two ends is 9 bases. The cysteine opens and the phenylalanine closes a CDR3 of 12 amino acids. Of all the DNA, just the CDR3 is kept, 36 bases in frame from base 1. For CDR1 and CDR2, the germline V gene lists SGHTA and FQGNSA.